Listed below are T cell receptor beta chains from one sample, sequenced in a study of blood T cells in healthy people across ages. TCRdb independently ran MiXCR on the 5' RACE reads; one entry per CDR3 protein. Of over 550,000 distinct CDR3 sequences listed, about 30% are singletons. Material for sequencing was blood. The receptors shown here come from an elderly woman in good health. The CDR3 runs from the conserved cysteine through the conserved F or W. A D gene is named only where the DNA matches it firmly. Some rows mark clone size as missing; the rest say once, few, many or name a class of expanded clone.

CDR3aa: CAISLYTGELFF; CDR3nt: TGTGCCATCAGTCTGTACACCGGGGAGCTGTTTTTT; abundance: many; v_gene: TRBV10-3; j_gene: TRBJ2-2; d_gene: .
CDR3aa: CASRTDRFPYEQYF; CDR3nt: TGTGCCAGCAGGACAGACAGGTTCCCCTACGAGCAGTACTTC; abundance: many; v_gene: TRBV6-5; j_gene: TRBJ2-7; d_gene: .
CDR3aa: CASSSIAADRGLGYTF; CDR3nt: TGTGCCAGCAGTTCGATTGCGGCCGACAGGGGGCTAGGCTACACCTTC; abundance: many; v_gene: TRBV27; j_gene: TRBJ1-2; d_gene: TRBD1
CDR3aa: CASSLTGGDTQYF; CDR3nt: TGCGCCAGCAGCTTGACGGGGGGAGATACGCAGTATTTT; abundance: many; v_gene: TRBV5-1; j_gene: TRBJ2-3; d_gene: TRBD2
CDR3aa: CASSEFRGGSTDTQYF; CDR3nt: TGTGCCAGCAGTGAATTCCGAGGGGGAAGCACAGATACGCAGTATTTT; abundance: many; v_gene: TRBV25-1; j_gene: TRBJ2-3; d_gene: .
CDR3aa: CASSPGLAGQADTQYF; CDR3nt: TGCGCCAGCAGCCCGGGACTAGCGGGACAAGCAGATACGCAGTATTTT; abundance: .; v_gene: TRBV5-1; j_gene: TRBJ2-3; d_gene: TRBD2
CDR3aa: CASRFPSLDTEAFF; CDR3nt: TGTGCCAGCAGGTTCCCGAGCTTGGACACTGAAGCTTTCTTT; abundance: .; v_gene: TRBV7-9; j_gene: TRBJ1-1; d_gene: .
CDR3aa: CASGGQMNTEAFF; CDR3nt: TGTGCCAGCGGTGGACAAATGAACACTGAAGCTTTCTTT; abundance: many; v_gene: TRBV7-9; j_gene: TRBJ1-1; d_gene: .
CDR3aa: CASSPLSGAAGGRGYTF; CDR3nt: TGCGCCAGCAGCCCTCTCTCGGGGGCCGCCGGCGGGCGTGGCTACACCTTC; abundance: many; v_gene: TRBV5-1; j_gene: TRBJ1-2; d_gene: .
CDR3aa: CASRPPGPNSPLHF; CDR3nt: TGTGCCAGCAGACCACCGGGACCTAATTCACCCCTCCACTTT; abundance: many; v_gene: TRBV6-5; j_gene: TRBJ1-6; d_gene: .
CDR3aa: CASSPTLGSYNSPLHF; CDR3nt: TGTGCCAGCAGTCCGACCCTCGGCTCCTATAATTCACCCCTCCACTTT; abundance: .; v_gene: TRBV28; j_gene: TRBJ1-6; d_gene: .
CDR3aa: CASSVGVGKLFF; CDR3nt: TGTGCCAGCAGTGTGGGGGTGGGAAAACTGTTTTTT; abundance: few; v_gene: TRBV28; j_gene: TRBJ1-4; d_gene: .
CDR3aa: CAWSVRGRSHNSPLHF; CDR3nt: TGTGCCTGGAGTGTACGAGGGCGCTCCCATAATTCACCCCTCCACTTT; abundance: .; v_gene: TRBV30; j_gene: TRBJ1-6; d_gene: .
CDR3aa: CASSSGQLNQPQHF; CDR3nt: TGTGCCAGCAGTTCGGGACAGTTAAATCAGCCCCAGCATTTT; abundance: many; v_gene: TRBV21-1; j_gene: TRBJ1-5; d_gene: .
CDR3aa: CASSLYSEKLFF; CDR3nt: TGTGCCAGCAGTTTATATAGTGAAAAACTGTTTTTT; abundance: .; v_gene: TRBV12-3/TRBV12-4; j_gene: TRBJ1-4; d_gene: .
CDR3aa: CASSVGLAGVLFF; CDR3nt: TGTGCCAGCAGCGTAGGACTAGCGGGAGTTTTGTTCTTC; abundance: .; v_gene: TRBV9; j_gene: TRBJ2-1; d_gene: TRBD2
CDR3aa: CASSLGEDQPQHF; CDR3nt: TGCGCCAGCAGCTTGGGCGAAGATCAGCCCCAGCATTTT; abundance: .; v_gene: TRBV5-1; j_gene: TRBJ1-5; d_gene: .
CDR3aa: CASSRGGHNEQYF; CDR3nt: TGTGCCAGTAGTCGTGGGGGCCACAATGAGCAGTACTTC; abundance: .; v_gene: TRBV19; j_gene: TRBJ2-7; d_gene: .
CDR3aa: CASSAGGPSGVGDTQYF; CDR3nt: TGTGCCAGCAGTGCAGGGGGGCCCTCAGGGGTTGGGGATACGCAGTATTTT; abundance: .; v_gene: TRBV5-4; j_gene: TRBJ2-3; d_gene: .
CDR3aa: CSASSPTGTTYEQYF; CDR3nt: TGCAGTGCTAGCTCCCCAACAGGGACGACCTACGAGCAGTACTTC; abundance: many; v_gene: TRBV20-1; j_gene: TRBJ2-7; d_gene: .
CDR3aa: CASSPGTTFNYGYTF; CDR3nt: TGTGCCAGCAGTCCCGGGACAACCTTTAACTATGGCTACACCTTC; abundance: many; v_gene: TRBV27; j_gene: TRBJ1-2; d_gene: .
CDR3aa: CSAPRQGLGEQFF; CDR3nt: TGCAGTGCTCCTAGACAGGGGCTGGGTGAGCAGTTCTTC; abundance: many; v_gene: TRBV20-1; j_gene: TRBJ2-1; d_gene: TRBD1
CDR3aa: CASSAGHSTSPLHF; CDR3nt: TGTGCCAGCAGTGCGGGACACTCTACTTCACCCCTCCACTTT; abundance: many; v_gene: TRBV6-1; j_gene: TRBJ1-6; d_gene: .
CDR3aa: CASSLVVGKNYNEQFF; CDR3nt: TGCGCCAGCAGCTTGGTAGTGGGAAAAAACTACAATGAGCAGTTCTTC; abundance: many; v_gene: TRBV5-1; j_gene: TRBJ2-1; d_gene: .
CDR3aa: CTWKRGHNEQFF; CDR3nt: TGTACCTGGAAGAGGGGGCACAATGAGCAGTTCTTC; abundance: once; v_gene: TRBV30; j_gene: TRBJ2-1; d_gene: TRBD1
CDR3aa: CASSLYTGLAAYNEQFF; CDR3nt: TGCGCCAGCAGCCTTTATACAGGACTAGCGGCCTACAATGAGCAGTTCTTC; abundance: .; v_gene: TRBV5-1; j_gene: TRBJ2-1; d_gene: TRBD2
CDR3aa: CASSFSRAMGDYGYTF; CDR3nt: TGTGCCAGCAGTTTTTCAAGGGCCATGGGAGACTATGGCTACACCTTC; abundance: .; v_gene: TRBV6-2/TRBV6-3; j_gene: TRBJ1-2; d_gene: .
CDR3aa: CASSVGSGSYEQYF; CDR3nt: TGTGCCAGCAGCGTAGGGTCCGGATCTTACGAGCAGTACTTC; abundance: many; v_gene: TRBV9; j_gene: TRBJ2-7; d_gene: .
CDR3aa: CASRSGTAQPQHF; CDR3nt: TGTGCCAGCAGATCAGGGACGGCGCAGCCCCAGCATTTT; abundance: .; v_gene: TRBV28; j_gene: TRBJ1-5; d_gene: .
CDR3aa: CSALTLPAGGDEQYF; CDR3nt: TGCAGTGCTCTCACCCTACCAGCGGGGGGAGACGAGCAGTACTTC; abundance: .; v_gene: TRBV20-1; j_gene: TRBJ2-7; d_gene: TRBD2
CDR3aa: CASSLGQGARAFF; CDR3nt: TGTGCCAGCAGCTTAGGCCAGGGGGCTCGGGCTTTCTTT; abundance: once; v_gene: TRBV7-6; j_gene: TRBJ1-1; d_gene: TRBD1
CDR3aa: CSASQRQGASTDTQYF; CDR3nt: TGCAGTGCTAGCCAACGACAGGGGGCTTCGACAGATACGCAGTATTTT; abundance: .; v_gene: TRBV20-1; j_gene: TRBJ2-3; d_gene: TRBD1
CDR3aa: CVSSQRGNYGYTF; CDR3nt: TGTGTCAGCAGCCAACGGGGGAACTATGGCTACACCTTC; abundance: .; v_gene: TRBV14; j_gene: TRBJ1-2; d_gene: .